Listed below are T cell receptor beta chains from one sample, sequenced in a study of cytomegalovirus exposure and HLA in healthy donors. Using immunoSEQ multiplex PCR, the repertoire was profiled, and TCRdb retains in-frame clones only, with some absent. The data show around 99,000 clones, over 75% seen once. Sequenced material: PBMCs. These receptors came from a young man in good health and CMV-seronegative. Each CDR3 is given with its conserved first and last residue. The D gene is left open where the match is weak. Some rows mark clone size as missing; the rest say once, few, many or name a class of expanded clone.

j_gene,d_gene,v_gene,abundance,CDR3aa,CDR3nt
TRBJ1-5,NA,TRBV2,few,CASARGGNQPQHF,TGTGCCAGCGCTAGGGGTGGCAATCAGCCCCAGCATTTT
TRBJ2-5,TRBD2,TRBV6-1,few,CASTRLAGGGETQYF,TGTGCCAGCACCAGACTAGCGGGAGGAGGCGAGACCCAGTACTTC
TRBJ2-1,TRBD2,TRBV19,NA,CGAGAYNEQFF,TGCGGAGCGGGAGCTTACAATGAGCAGTTCTTC
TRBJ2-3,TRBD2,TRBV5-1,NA,CASSLVAGVYTDTQYF,TGCGCCAGCAGCTTGGTAGCGGGAGTGTACACAGATACGCAGTATTTT
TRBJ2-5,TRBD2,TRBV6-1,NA,CASSVGLALETQYF,TGTGCCAGCAGTGTGGGACTAGCGCTGGAGACCCAGTACTTC
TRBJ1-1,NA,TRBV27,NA,CASSFKERTEAFF,TGTGCCAGCAGTTTTAAGGAGAGGACTGAAGCTTTCTTT
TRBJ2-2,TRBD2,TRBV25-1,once,CASIGGGNGELFF,TGTGCCAGCATCGGGGGGGGTAACGGGGAGCTGTTTTTT
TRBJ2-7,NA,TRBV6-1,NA,CASSEALGAYEQYF,TGTGCCAGCAGTGAAGCGCTCGGGGCCTACGAGCAGTACTTC
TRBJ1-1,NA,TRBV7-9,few,CASSLLGAGVEAFF,TGTGCCAGCAGCTTACTGGGGGCAGGAGTTGAAGCTTTCTTT
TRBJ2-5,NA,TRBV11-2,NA,CASSLGDRDIETQYF,TGTGCCAGCAGCTTAGGGGACCGGGACATCGAGACCCAGTACTTC
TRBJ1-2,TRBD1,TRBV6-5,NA,CASSTGQGRPYGYTF,TGTGCCAGCAGTACGGGACAGGGAAGGCCTTATGGCTACACCTTC
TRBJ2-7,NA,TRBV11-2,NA,CASSLEYRDEQYF,TGTGCCAGCAGCTTAGAGTACAGGGACGAGCAGTACTTC
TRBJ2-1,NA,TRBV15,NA,CATSREFTGWGEQFF,TGTGCCACCAGCAGAGAGTTCACAGGGTGGGGTGAGCAGTTCTTC
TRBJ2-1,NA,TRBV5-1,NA,CASSADRISSYNEQFF,TGCGCCAGCAGCGCGGACAGAATTAGCTCCTACAATGAGCAGTTCTTC
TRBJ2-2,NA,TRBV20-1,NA,CSCQGTGELFF,TGCAGCTGTCAGGGCACCGGGGAGCTGTTTTTT
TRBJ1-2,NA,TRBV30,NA,CAYLRRIYGYTF,TGTGCCTACCTCCGGCGGATCTATGGCTACACCTTC
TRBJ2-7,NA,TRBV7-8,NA,CASSSYLVKQYF,TGTGCCAGCAGCTCCTACCTAGTTAAGCAGTACTTC
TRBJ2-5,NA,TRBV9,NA,CASSEGYGKTQYF,TGTGCCAGCAGCGAGGGGTACGGAAAGACCCAGTACTTC
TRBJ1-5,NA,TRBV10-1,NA,CASSEWRQLYSNQPQHF,TGCGCCAGCAGTGAGTGGCGGCAACTATATAGCAATCAGCCCCAGCATTTT
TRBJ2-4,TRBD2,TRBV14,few,CASSRAGGSKNIQYF,TGTGCCAGCAGTCGAGCCGGGGGGTCCAAAAACATTCAGTACTTC
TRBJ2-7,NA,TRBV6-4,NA,CASSEGDRHEQYF,TGTGCCAGCAGTGAAGGTGACAGACACGAGCAGTACTTC
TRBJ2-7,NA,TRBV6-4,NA,CASSADYYSYEQYF,TGTGCCAGCAGTGCGGACTACTACTCCTACGAGCAGTACTTC
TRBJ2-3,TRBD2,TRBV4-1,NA,CASSQDWLAGGPGTDTQYF,TGCGCCAGCAGCCAAGATTGGCTAGCGGGGGGGCCGGGCACAGATACGCAGTATTTT
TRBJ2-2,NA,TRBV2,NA,CASRETYTGELFF,TGTGCCAGCAGGGAAACTTACACCGGGGAGCTGTTTTTT
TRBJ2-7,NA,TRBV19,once,CASSKQRAYEQYF,TGTGCCAGTAGTAAGCAGCGGGCCTACGAGCAGTACTTC
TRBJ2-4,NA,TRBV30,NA,CAWNPRTKNIQYF,TGTGCCTGGAACCCCAGGACCAAAAACATTCAGTACTTC
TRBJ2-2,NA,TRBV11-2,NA,CASSLVQNTGELFF,TGTGCCAGCAGCTTAGTCCAGAACACCGGGGAGCTGTTTTTT
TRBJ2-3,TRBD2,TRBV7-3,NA,CASSSIPGGGDTQYF,TGTGCCAGCAGCTCCATCCCGGGGGGGGGAGATACGCAGTATTTT